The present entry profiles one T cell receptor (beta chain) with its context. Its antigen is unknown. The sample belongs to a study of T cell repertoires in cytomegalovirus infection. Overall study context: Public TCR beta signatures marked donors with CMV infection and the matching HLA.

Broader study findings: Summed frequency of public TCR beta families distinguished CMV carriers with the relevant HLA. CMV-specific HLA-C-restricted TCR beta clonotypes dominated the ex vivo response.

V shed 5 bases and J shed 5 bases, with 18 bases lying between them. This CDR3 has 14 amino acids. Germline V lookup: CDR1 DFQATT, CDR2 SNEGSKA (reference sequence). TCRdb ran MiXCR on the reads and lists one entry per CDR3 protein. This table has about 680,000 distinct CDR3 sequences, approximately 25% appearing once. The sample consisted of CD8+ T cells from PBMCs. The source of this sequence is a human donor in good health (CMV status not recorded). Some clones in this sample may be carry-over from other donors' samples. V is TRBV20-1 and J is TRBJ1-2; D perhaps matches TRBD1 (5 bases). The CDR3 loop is CSAPPAGVVYGYTF. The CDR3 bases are TGCAGTGCTCCCCCCGCGGGGGTGGTATATGGCTACACCTTC.